The source of this TCR beta chain is a study of blood T cell repertoires in COVID-19. Whole-study context: Sources were T cells, B-cell-depleted T cells, or PBMCs; the material itself was cDNA or gDNA.

The germline CDR1 and CDR2 sequences are KGHSH and LQKENI. The V and J ends lost 2 bases and 7 bases respectively, with 9 bases between them. The CDR3 has 13 residues. Original analysis: Amplification from reference gene primers served as the basis for estimated nucleated cell counts. Libraries were prepared by immunoSEQ multiplex PCR; TCRdb keeps only in-frame clonotypes and omits some of them. From that table come the V and J calls and clone size; the DNA was used to work out D and trimming. The data hold around 240,000 clones, with around 84% observed a single time. V is TRBV18 and J is TRBJ2-1; a weak D match, TRBD1 (6 bases). The sequenced sample was peripheral blood. The receptor comes from a woman in her 40s who had recovered from COVID-19. CDR3 region: CASSPGQSNEQFF. The CDR3 DNA follows: TGTGCCAGCTCACCAGGACAGTCTAATGAGCAGTTCTTC.